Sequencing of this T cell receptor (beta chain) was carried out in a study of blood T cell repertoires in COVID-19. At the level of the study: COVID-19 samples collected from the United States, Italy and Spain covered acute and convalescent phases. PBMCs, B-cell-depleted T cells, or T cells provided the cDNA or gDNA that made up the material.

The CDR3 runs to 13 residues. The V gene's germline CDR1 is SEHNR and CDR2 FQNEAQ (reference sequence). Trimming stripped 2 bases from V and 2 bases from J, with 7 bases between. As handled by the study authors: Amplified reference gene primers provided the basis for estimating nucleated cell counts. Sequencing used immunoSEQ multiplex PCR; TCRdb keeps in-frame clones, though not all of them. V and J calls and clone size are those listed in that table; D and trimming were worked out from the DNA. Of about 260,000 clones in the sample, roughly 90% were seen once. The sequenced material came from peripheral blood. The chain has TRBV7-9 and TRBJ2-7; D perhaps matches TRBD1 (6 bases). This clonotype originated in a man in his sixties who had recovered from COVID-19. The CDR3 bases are TGTGCCAGCAGCTTAACAGGGCCCTACGAGCAGTACTTC. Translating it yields CASSLTGPYEQYF.